This T cell receptor (beta chain) was recovered during a study of T cells after yellow fever vaccination. Study background: For low cell numbers, libraries were made with SMART-Seq v4 Ultra Low Input.

This clonotype was picked up a small number of times. Conversion of TCR transcripts into cDNA relied on 5'RACE template switching, which added a universal primer site and UMIs. TCRdb processed the 5' RACE reads anew with MiXCR; each CDR3 protein has one entry. The table lists 500,000 to 650,000 distinct CDR3 sequences, roughly 14% of them singletons, with roughly 13% in the top ten. Germline CDR1 SEHNR, CDR2 FQNEAQ (reference sequence). The V segment lost 5 bases and the J segment 6 bases; nucleotides outside the gene matches: 9. The CDR3 extends over 16 amino acids. The chain is built from TRBV7-9 and TRBJ2-2; 10 positions match TRBD2. The source material was PBMCs, sampled on the day of the yellow fever booster vaccination. This sequence originates from a young man who received the YFV17D yellow fever vaccine. Written as DNA, the CDR3 is TGTGCCAGCAGCCAATTTAGCGGGAGGTGGCCCGGGGAGCTGTTTTTT. This translates into CASSQFSGRWPGELFF.